The 15 T cell receptor beta chains presented below share a single source sample, sequenced in a study of cytotoxic CD8 clonotypes in ibrutinib-treated CLL. Some clones are missing from TCRdb's copy, which holds only in-frame ones; the method was immunoSEQ multiplex PCR. The sample comprises about 120,000 clones, 80% to 90% of which are singletons, and over 2% rests with the top ten. Specimen: PBMCs, collected after 24 months of ibrutinib treatment. The receptors stem from a human donor with chronic lymphocytic leukemia.

V gene TRBV30 combines with J gene TRBJ2-7; TRBD1 matches 7 bases. The CDR3 runs to 14 residues. J gave up 2 bases and V 4 bases, and 8 bases lay outside the gene matches. Germline assignment: CDR1 GTSNPN and CDR2 SVGIG (reference sequence). The CDR3 protein is CAWTTGTVPYEQYF. Here the CDR3 DNA reads TGTGCCTGGACGACCGGGACAGTTCCCTACGAGCAGTACTTC.

This clone showed up just a few times. The chain uses TRBV28 and TRBJ1-3; 7 bases fit TRBD1. CDR3 length: 14 residues. Germline CDR1 MDHEN, CDR2 SYDVKM. V dropped 5 bases and J dropped 2; count of bases not matched to a gene: 3. CDR3 coding DNA: TGTGCCAGCAGTCCGGGGACAGCTGGAAACACCATATATTTT. The encoded protein is CASSPGTAGNTIYF.

This chain links TRBV6-1 with TRBJ1-2; weak D call: TRBD1 (5 bases). The CDR3 is 12 amino acids. Trimming left V 7 bases short and J 6 bases short, with 12 bases between. Germline loops: CDR1 MNHNS, CDR2 SASEGT. CDR3 protein: CASNQGVDGYTF. The CDR3 bases are TGTGCCAGCAACCAGGGAGTAGATGGCTACACCTTC.

The chain has TRBV18 and TRBJ2-2; D might be TRBD1 or TRBD2, each matching 6 bases. This CDR3 comprises 14 residues. CDR1 is KGHSH, CDR2 LQKENI, per germline. V lost 6 bases to trimming and J lost 5 bases, with 13 bases between them. CDR3 DNA sequence: TGTGCCAGCTCTCCCCAAGGGGGGACCGGGGAGCTGTTTTTT. This encodes CASSPQGGTGELFF.

V and J are TRBV5-1 and TRBJ2-7, with 7 bases fitting TRBD1. V gave up 4 bases and J gave up 0 bases; unmatched junction bases: 7. This CDR3 region has 15 residues. CDR1 is SGHRS and CDR2 is YFSETQ in the germline V gene. DNA for the CDR3: TGCGCCAGCAGCGGAACGGGACAGAGCTCCTACGAGCAGTACTTC. This gives the protein CASSGTGQSSYEQYF.

The CDR3 nucleotides read TGTGCCAGCAGTCGACAGGACTATGGCTACACCTTC. Its translation is CASSRQDYGYTF. This sequence joins TRBV28 and TRBJ1-2; perhaps TRBD1 as D (6 bases). Germline lookup yields CDR1 MDHEN and CDR2 SYDVKM. This CDR3 region has 12 residues. The V and J ends lost 5 bases and 3 bases respectively, with 7 bases between them.

The chain links TRBV5-1 to TRBJ2-5; TRBD2 is a possible D gene (5 bases). The CDR3 runs 16 residues. V lost 4 bases to trimming and J lost 3 bases, with 19 bases between them. Germline V gives CDR1 SGHRS, CDR2 YFSETQ. CDR3 region: CASSLISGLSEETQYF. The CDR3, as DNA: TGCGCCAGCAGCCTGATCTCTGGACTGTCCGAAGAGACCCAGTACTTC.

J is TRBJ2-5 and V is TRBV7-8, with TRBD2 as a possible D gene (5 bases). The germline gives CDR1 SGHVS, CDR2 FQNEAQ. The CDR3 consists of 15 residues. V lost 2 bases and J 5 bases, leaving 15 bases between the germline ends. The CDR3: CASSLREQAWETQYF. CDR3 coding DNA: TGTGCCAGCAGCTTAAGGGAGCAGGCCTGGGAGACCCAGTACTTC.

The V and J genes are TRBV30 and TRBJ2-2, with a weak D call TRBD2 (5 bases). CDR3 size: 15 residues. Germline CDR1 GTSNPN, CDR2 SVGIG (reference sequence). The germline V and J ends were trimmed by 4 bases and 0 bases, with 12 bases remaining between them. CDR3 nucleotide sequence: TGTGCCTGGAAGGTGGGGAGCACGAACACCGGGGAGCTGTTTTTT. Its translation: CAWKVGSTNTGELFF.

Details on this clone: At the DNA level, this CDR3 is encoded by other sequences in the same sample as well. The chain uses TRBV18 and TRBJ2-5; D call uncertain. Per germline, CDR1 KGHSH and CDR2 LQKENI. Trimming removed 1 base at V and 3 bases at J, with 0 bases between. The CDR3 consists of 11 residues. CDR3 amino acids: CASSPQETQYF. CDR3 DNA sequence: TGTGCCAGCTCACCACAAGAGACCCAGTACTTC.

The V and J genes are TRBV7-2 and TRBJ1-2; D uncertain. V shed 1 base and J shed 6 bases, with 6 bases lying between them. Germline CDR1 and CDR2: SGHTA and FQGNSA. The CDR3 covers 12 residues. CDR3 coding DNA: TGTGCCAGCAGCTTAGGAGTAGATGGCTACACCTTC. It specifies CASSLGVDGYTF.

The genes are TRBV29-1 and TRBJ2-7; D unresolved. V lost 0 bases to trimming and J lost 0 bases, with 9 bases between them. Germline CDR1 is SQVTM and CDR2 is ANQGSEA. The CDR3 covers 14 residues. The DNA for the CDR3 is TGCAGCGTTGAAGATGGTCGGAACTCCTACGAGCAGTACTTC. This translates into CSVEDGRNSYEQYF.

The rearrangement joins TRBV4-3 to TRBJ2-7, with D perhaps TRBD1 (5 bases). The CDR3 has 13 amino acids. Germline V gene sequence: CDR1 LGHNA, CDR2 YSLEER. V lost 2 bases to trimming and J lost 2 bases, with 7 bases between them. Here the CDR3 reads CASSQQGTYEQYF. The CDR3 nucleotides read TGCGCCAGCAGCCAACAGGGAACCTACGAGCAGTACTTC.

This CDR3 is CASSHGNRVQETQYF. The CDR3 nucleotides are TGTGCCAGCAGCCACGGTAATAGGGTTCAAGAGACCCAGTACTTC. The gene calls are TRBV4-2 and TRBJ2-5, with unresolved D. Germline loops: CDR1 LGHNA, CDR2 YNFKEQ. The CDR3 runs to 15 residues. Trimming removed 3 bases from V and 2 bases from J, with 13 bases in between.

A single count supports this clone. CDR3 DNA: TGTGCCACCAGCGGCGGGGGACTAGCGGTCTACAATGAGCAGTTCTTC. This sequence encodes CATSGGGLAVYNEQFF. V usage is TRBV15 and J usage is TRBJ2-1, with 11 bases aligning to TRBD2. Losses at the gene ends were 5 bases for V and 3 bases for J; bases not matched to a gene: 6. CDR1 and CDR2 (germline): LNHNV, YYDKDF (reference sequence). This CDR3 is 16 amino acids long.